The next 28 T cell receptor beta chains were all read from a single sample in a study of T cell repertoires in cytomegalovirus infection. A single record per CDR3 protein comes from TCRdb applying MiXCR to the reads. This table holds 830,000 or so distinct CDR3 sequences, 30% to 35% found once. No antigens are known for them. Sequenced material: cultured CD8+ T cells from PBMCs, taken from culture after CMV antigen stimulation. These receptors came from a human donor in good health (CMV status not recorded). Some clones in this sample may be carry-over from other donors' samples.

In this sample, this clonotype turned up a few times. The rearrangement links TRBV4-1 to TRBJ2-7; D not certain. This CDR3 is built from 13 residues. Trimming pared 0 bases from V and 5 bases from J, leaving 8 bases between. Germline V gives CDR1 MGHRA, CDR2 YSYEKL. In DNA form, the CDR3 reads TGCGCCAGCAGCCAAGAAGGGTTTAACGAGCAGTACTTC. Its translation is CASSQEGFNEQYF.

The table lists this clonotype with many counts. V and J are TRBV10-3 and TRBJ2-5; D is undetermined. CDR1 is ENHRY and CDR2 is SYGVKD in the germline V gene. The length of the CDR3 is 14 residues. The V end lost 6 bases, the J end lost 2 bases, and 13 bases lay between the germline ends. The CDR3 spells CAIRSVGSQETQYF. As DNA, the CDR3 is TGTGCCATCAGGTCTGTGGGTTCTCAAGAGACCCAGTACTTC.

This clonotype was counted many times. The gene calls are TRBV7-6 and TRBJ2-7, with 7 bases that match TRBD2. The junction had 7 bases not matched to a gene; V was cut back by 2 bases and J by 6 bases. The CDR3 is made up of 14 amino acids. Germline CDR1 reads SGHVS; CDR2 reads FNYEAQ. Here the CDR3 reads CASSLTGLVSEQYF. CDR3 in DNA: TGTGCCAGCAGCTTAACCGGACTAGTATCCGAGCAGTACTTC.

This chain joins TRBV6-1 and TRBJ1-1; D is perhaps TRBD1 (5 bases). The CDR3 spans 12 residues. Per germline, CDR1 MNHNS and CDR2 SASEGT. Trimming took 8 bases from V and 7 from J, leaving 14 bases between them. The CDR3 DNA reads TGTGCCAGCGGAGGACAAAAGAATGAAGCTTTCTTT. This translates into CASGGQKNEAFF.

The V and J genes are TRBV11-2 and TRBJ1-2, with unresolved D. Germline lookup yields CDR1 SGHAT and CDR2 FQNNGV. V lost 5 bases to trimming and J lost 7 bases, with 20 bases between them. The CDR3 is 15 residues long. The CDR3 coding sequence is TGTGCCAGCAGCCTAAAACGCGGTCCCATCGGTGGCTACACCTTC. Protein: CASSLKRGPIGGYTF.

Here the CDR3 reads CASVVLRGAAITDTQYF. In DNA, the CDR3 is TGTGCTAGTGTGGTTTTAAGGGGGGCAGCCATCACAGATACGCAGTATTTT. The chain couples TRBV12-5 to TRBJ2-3; the D gene could be TRBD1 or TRBD2 (6 bases each). The germline CDR1 and CDR2 sequences are LGHNT and FRNRAP. Trimming stripped 7 bases from V and 2 bases from J, with 22 bases between. The CDR3 consists of 17 residues.

CDR3 amino acids: CASRGLAGGWDTQYF. CDR3 nucleotides: TGTGCCAGCAGGGGACTAGCGGGGGGCTGGGATACGCAGTATTTT. The J gene is TRBJ2-3, the V gene TRBV12-3 or TRBV12-4; 15 bases are a match to TRBD2. Losses at the gene ends were 6 bases for V and 6 bases for J; bases not matched to a gene: 4. The CDR3 is 15 amino acids.

With regard to this clonotype: Its ends do not fully match the called genes, so a read error is possible. The chain employs TRBV6-5 and TRBJ1-2, with D perhaps TRBD1 (6 bases). Germline values: CDR1 MNHEY, CDR2 SVGAGI. This CDR3 region has 12 residues. The DNA for the CDR3 is TGTACCAGCACCTCACCAGGGGATGGCTACACCTTC. Its translation is CTSTSPGDGYTF.

There are many counts of this clonotype. The chain recombines TRBV7-6 with TRBJ2-1; 9 nucleotides match TRBD2. The germline V gene has CDR1 SGHVS and CDR2 FNYEAQ. V was clipped by 3 bases and J by 6 bases; unmatched bases: 6. CDR3 length: 15 residues. The CDR3 reads CASSLYGGGANEQFF. CDR3 DNA sequence: TGTGCCAGCAGCTTGTACGGCGGGGGGGCCAATGAGCAGTTCTTC.

Only a few counts were recorded for this clonotype. The rearrangement links TRBV11-2 to TRBJ2-3; no reliable D call. V was trimmed by 4 bases and J by 4 bases, leaving 9 bases between them. The CDR3 spans 13 residues. Germline V gives CDR1 SGHAT, CDR2 FQNNGV. CDR3 DNA: TGTGCCAGCAGCTATAAGATTTCAGATACGCAGTATTTT. It yields the protein CASSYKISDTQYF.

This clonotype was detected only a few times. The chain uses TRBV7-3 and TRBJ2-3; TRBD2 matches 10 bases. This CDR3 is 18 amino acids long. CDR1 is SGHTA and CDR2 is FQGTGA in the germline V gene. Unmatched junction bases numbered 6, after V lost 0 bases and J lost 0 bases. The CDR3, as DNA: TGTGCCAGCAGCTTAACGAGCGGGGGGGTACCTAGCACAGATACGCAGTATTTT. Its translation is CASSLTSGGVPSTDTQYF.

V and J are TRBV7-6 and TRBJ1-4, with D unresolved. Germline V gene lookup returns CDR1 SGHVS and CDR2 FNYEAQ. The CDR3 loop spans 14 amino acids. V gave up 7 bases and J gave up 8 bases, with 17 bases separating them. The CDR3 nucleotides are TGTGCCAGCACCCGGCGGGCCGAGCGGGAAAAACTGTTTTTT. Its translation is CASTRRAEREKLFF.

The chain has TRBV3-1 and TRBJ2-3, with TRBD2 matching 12 bases. CDR1 LGHDT and CDR2 YNNKEL come from the germline V gene (reference sequence). The CDR3 length is 19 residues. V lost 2 bases to trimming and J lost 0 bases; unmatched junction nucleotides: 9. The CDR3 coding sequence is TGTGCCAGCAGCCAAATTCTAGCGGGGGGGCTCGAGAGCACAGATACGCAGTATTTT. Protein: CASSQILAGGLESTDTQYF.

CDR3 sequence (DNA): TGCGCCAGCAGCCAAGAGAAGCGGACGGCGGATACGCAGTATTTT. This translates into CASSQEKRTADTQYF. V is TRBV4-1 and J is TRBJ2-3; maybe TRBD2 (5 bases). Germline V gene lookup returns CDR1 MGHRA and CDR2 YSYEKL. The V end lost 0 bases, the J end lost 6 bases, and 13 bases lay between the germline ends. This CDR3 region has 15 residues.

This clonotype showed up just a few times. This chain connects TRBV6-5 to TRBJ2-7, with D possibly called TRBD1 or TRBD2 (5 bases each). The V end was cut by 1 base, the J end by 0 bases, with 10 bases between. This CDR3 has 15 residues. Germline V gene data show CDR1 as MNHEY and CDR2 as SVGAGI. Here the CDR3 reads CASSYFPGTSYEQYF. In nucleotides, the CDR3 is TGTGCCAGCAGTTACTTTCCAGGGACCTCCTACGAGCAGTACTTC.

This clonotype has ten or more counts. CDR3 coding DNA: TGCGCCAGCAGTGCCAGGGCCAAAAACATTCAGTACTTC. It specifies CASSARAKNIQYF. The chain has TRBV5-1 and TRBJ2-4; D is unresolved. Germline assignment: CDR1 SGHRS and CDR2 YFSETQ. This CDR3 is 13 amino acids long. The V and J ends lost 5 bases and 1 base respectively, with 7 bases between them.

The J gene is TRBJ1-6, the V gene TRBV12-3 or TRBV12-4; tentatively, D is TRBD1 (5 bases). V lost 3 bases to trimming and J lost 0 bases, with 27 bases between them. CDR3 length: 22 amino acids. CDR3 region: CASSFRIQTGPNLNSYNSPLHF. The CDR3 region has the DNA TGTGCCAGCAGTTTTAGGATACAAACGGGACCTAATTTAAACTCCTATAATTCACCCCTCCACTTT.

The CDR3 is CASSIRGHVDGYTF. The CDR3 coding sequence is TGTGCCAGCAGTATCCGGGGGCATGTCGATGGCTACACCTTC. The chain recombines TRBV27 with TRBJ1-2; possibly TRBD1 for D (6 bases). Germline CDR1 reads MNHEY; CDR2 reads SMNVEV (reference sequence). Trimming pared 5 bases from V and 6 bases from J, leaving 16 bases between. The CDR3 is 14 amino acids.

This clonotype was recorded many times. J is TRBJ2-2 and V is TRBV7-9; D uncertain. The V gene lost 3 bases and the J gene lost 0 bases, with 11 bases spanning the gap. The CDR3 is 16 amino acids. Germline lookup yields CDR1 SEHNR and CDR2 FQNEAQ (reference sequence). The chain's CDR3 is CASSFDIFSNTGELFF. Written as DNA, the CDR3 is TGTGCCAGCAGCTTCGACATTTTTTCGAACACCGGGGAGCTGTTTTTT. Variable domain in full (rest from reference TRBV7-9 and TRBJ2-2): DTGVSQNPRHKITKRGQNVTFRCDPISEHNRLYWYRQTLGQGPEFLTYFQNEAQLEKSRLLSDRFSAERPKGSFSTLEIQRTEQGDSAMYLCASSFDIFSNTGELFFGEGSRLTVL.

The chain combines TRBV12-5 with TRBJ1-4, with no clear D. V was clipped by 0 bases and J by 7 bases, with 3 bases between them. From germline, CDR1 is LGHNT and CDR2 FRNRAP. The CDR3 length is 12 residues. CDR3 sequence (DNA): TGTGCTAGTGGTTTGGTACTTGAAAAACTGTTTTTT. Translated, it gives CASGLVLEKLFF. The full variable domain, with the rest looked up from reference TRBV12-5 and TRBJ1-4, is DARVTQTPRHKVTEMGQEVTMRCQPILGHNTVFWYRQTMMQGLELLAYFRNRAPLDDSGMPKDRFSAEMPDATLATLKIQPSEPRDSAVYFCASGLVLEKLFFGSGTQLSVL.

This clonotype was counted only a few times. The V call is TRBV6-1, the J call TRBJ2-2, with D perhaps matching TRBD2 (6 bases). CDR1 MNHNS and CDR2 SASEGT come from the germline V gene. The V and J ends lost 2 bases and 3 bases respectively, with 7 bases between them. This CDR3 has 14 residues. CDR3 bases: TGTGCCAGCAGTGAACGGGAGTACACCGGGGAGCTGTTTTTT. Protein product: CASSEREYTGELFF.

This chain uses TRBV11-2 with TRBJ2-1; possibly TRBD1 or TRBD2 for D (5 bases each). The V and J ends lost 6 bases and 3 bases respectively, with 15 bases between them. The CDR3 totals 15 residues. The V gene's germline CDR1 is SGHAT and CDR2 FQNNGV. Here the CDR3 reads CASSNRGTSYNEQFF. The CDR3, as DNA: TGTGCCAGCAGTAATAGAGGGACCAGCTACAATGAGCAGTTCTTC.

This clonotype has a handful of counts. The J gene is TRBJ2-7, the V gene TRBV7-2; D ambiguous. The V gene lost 1 base and the J gene lost 2 bases, with 6 bases spanning the gap. The CDR3 contains 13 residues. The V gene's germline CDR1 is SGHTA and CDR2 FQGNSA. CDR3 protein: CASSLGSTYEQYV. CDR3 sequence (DNA): TGTGCCAGCAGCTTAGGGTCTACCTACGAGCAGTACGTC.

The rearrangement joins TRBV29-1 to TRBJ2-7; D is undetermined. The V end was cut by 4 bases, the J end by 1 base, with 2 bases between. Germline V lookup: CDR1 SQVTM, CDR2 ANQGSEA. The CDR3 has 10 residues. CDR3 in amino acids: CSVVSYEQYF. CDR3 in DNA: TGCAGCGTTGTGTCCTACGAGCAGTACTTC.

This clonotype appeared once. J is TRBJ1-1 and V is TRBV10-3; 7 bases fit TRBD1. Germline V CDR1 and CDR2: ENHRY, SYGVKD. Trimming removed 0 bases from V and 0 bases from J; junction bases left unmatched: 7. CDR3 length: 17 residues. CDR3 DNA: TGTGCCATCAGTGAGTCTGAGGCAGGGGGGATGAACACTGAAGCTTTCTTT. Its translation is CAISESEAGGMNTEAFF.

This clonotype was counted only a few times. J is TRBJ2-3 and V is TRBV6-5; D is perhaps TRBD2 (7 bases). The CDR3 length is 17 residues. V shed 0 bases and J shed 2 bases, with 15 bases lying between them. Germline values: CDR1 MNHEY, CDR2 SVGAGI. As DNA, the CDR3 is TGTGCCAGCAGTTACTCGTTGGCGGGGGCCCACACAGATACGCAGTATTTT. Translated: CASSYSLAGAHTDTQYF.

This clonotype was picked up a small number of times. This rearrangement joins TRBV7-6 to TRBJ2-5; TRBD1 matches 7 bases. With V trimmed by 7 bases and J by 1 base, 6 bases remained unmatched. The CDR3 loop spans 14 amino acids. The germline CDR1 and CDR2 sequences are SGHVS and FNYEAQ. CDR3 amino acids: CASTPWDSQETQYF. CDR3 bases: TGTGCCAGCACCCCCTGGGACAGCCAAGAGACCCAGTACTTC.

This clonotype showed up just a few times. The chain has TRBV7-6 and TRBJ2-3, with TRBD2 matching 8 bases. This CDR3 has 14 amino acids. The V segment lost 8 bases and the J segment 3 bases; nucleotides outside the gene matches: 7. Germline CDR1 reads SGHVS; CDR2 reads FNYEAQ. The CDR3 DNA sequence: TGTGCCAGCCTACGGGGGGGGGGGACAGATACGCAGTATTTT. Its protein is CASLRGGGTDTQYF. The whole variable domain, filled in from reference TRBV7-6 and TRBJ2-3, reads GAGVSQSPRYKVTKRGQDVALRCDPISGHVSLYWYRQALGQGPEFLTYFNYEAQQDKSGLPNDRFSAERPEGSISTLTIQRTEQRDSAMYRCASLRGGGTDTQYFGPGTRLTVL.